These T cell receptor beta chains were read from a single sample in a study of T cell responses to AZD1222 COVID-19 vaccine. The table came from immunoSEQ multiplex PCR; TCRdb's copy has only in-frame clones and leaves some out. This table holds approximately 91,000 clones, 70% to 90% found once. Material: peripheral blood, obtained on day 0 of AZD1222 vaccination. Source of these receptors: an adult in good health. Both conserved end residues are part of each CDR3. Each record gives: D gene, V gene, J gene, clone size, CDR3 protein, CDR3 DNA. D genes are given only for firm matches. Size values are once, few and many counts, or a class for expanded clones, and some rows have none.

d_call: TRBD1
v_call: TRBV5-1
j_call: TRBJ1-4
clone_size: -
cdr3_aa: CASSLVGGAEKLFF
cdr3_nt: TGCGCCAGCAGCTTGGTAGGGGGCGCGGAAAAACTGTTTTTT

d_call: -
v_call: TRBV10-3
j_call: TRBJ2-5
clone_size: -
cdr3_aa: CAISESGREETQYF
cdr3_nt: TGTGCCATCAGTGAGTCGGGCAGGGAAGAGACCCAGTACTTC

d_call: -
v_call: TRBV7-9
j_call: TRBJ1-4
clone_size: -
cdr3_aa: CASSPGGEEKLFF
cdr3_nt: TGTGCCAGCAGCCCCGGGGGGGAAGAAAAACTGTTTTTT

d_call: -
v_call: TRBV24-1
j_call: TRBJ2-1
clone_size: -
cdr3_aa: CATSDPDTSSSYNEQFF
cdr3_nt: TGTGCCACCAGTGATCCAGACACGTCGAGCTCCTACAATGAGCAGTTCTTC

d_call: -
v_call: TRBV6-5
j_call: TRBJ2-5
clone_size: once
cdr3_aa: CASSLFSAQTQYF
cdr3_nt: TGTGCCAGCAGTTTGTTTAGCGCGCAGACCCAGTACTTC

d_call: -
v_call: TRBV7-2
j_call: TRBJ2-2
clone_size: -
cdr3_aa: CASSLVTGLTGELFF
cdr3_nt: TGTGCCAGCAGCTTAGTCACAGGGTTGACCGGGGAGCTGTTTTTT

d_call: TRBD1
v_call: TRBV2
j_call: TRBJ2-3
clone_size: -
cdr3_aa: CASSPPRDRGDTQYF
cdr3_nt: TGTGCCAGCAGCCCACCCCGGGACAGGGGCGATACGCAGTATTTT

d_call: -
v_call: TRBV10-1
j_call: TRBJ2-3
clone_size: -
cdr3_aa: CASSEVKGTQYF
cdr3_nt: TGCGCCAGCAGTGAGGTTAAGGGGACGCAGTATTTT

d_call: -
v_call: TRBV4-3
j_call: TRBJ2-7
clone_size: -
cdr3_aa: CASSQDGTSAYEQYF
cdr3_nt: TGCGCCAGCAGCCAAGATGGGACTTCCGCCTACGAGCAGTACTTC

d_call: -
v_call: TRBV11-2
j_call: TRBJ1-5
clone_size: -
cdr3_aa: CASSLSRNQPQHF
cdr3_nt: TGTGCCAGCAGCTTATCACGCAATCAGCCCCAGCATTTT

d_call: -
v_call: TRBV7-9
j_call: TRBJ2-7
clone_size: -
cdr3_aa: CASSLGRTVSYEQYF
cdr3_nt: TGTGCCAGCAGCTTAGGGAGGACCGTTTCCTACGAGCAGTACTTC

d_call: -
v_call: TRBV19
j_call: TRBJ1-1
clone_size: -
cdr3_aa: CASSPGVYTEAFF
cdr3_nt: TGTGCCAGTAGTCCAGGGGTGTACACTGAAGCTTTCTTT

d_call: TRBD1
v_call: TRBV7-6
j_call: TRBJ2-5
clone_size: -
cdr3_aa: CASSLPGQGYQETQYF
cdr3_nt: TGTGCCAGCAGCTTACCGGGACAGGGGTACCAAGAGACCCAGTACTTC

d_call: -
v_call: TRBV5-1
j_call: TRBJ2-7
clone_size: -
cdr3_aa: CASSPPGRYEQYF
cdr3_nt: TGCGCCAGCAGTCCGCCAGGCCGCTACGAGCAGTACTTC

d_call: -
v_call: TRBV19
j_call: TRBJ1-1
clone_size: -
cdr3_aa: CASSTTENTEAFF
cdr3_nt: TGTGCCAGTAGTACGACAGAGAACACTGAAGCTTTCTTT

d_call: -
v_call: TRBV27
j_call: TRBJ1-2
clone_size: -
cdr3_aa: CASGRRGGVYGYTF
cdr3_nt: TGTGCCAGCGGGAGACGCGGGGGTGTCTATGGCTACACCTTC

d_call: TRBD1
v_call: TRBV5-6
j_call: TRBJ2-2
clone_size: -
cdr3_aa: CASSFGTGGNTGELFF
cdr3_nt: TGTGCCAGCAGCTTTGGGACAGGGGGAAACACCGGGGAGCTGTTTTTT

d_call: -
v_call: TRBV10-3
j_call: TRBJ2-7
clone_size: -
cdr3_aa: CATGTGKDYEQYF
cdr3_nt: TGTGCCACCGGGACGGGAAAGGACTACGAGCAGTACTTC

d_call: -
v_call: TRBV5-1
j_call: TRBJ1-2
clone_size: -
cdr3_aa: CASSLSGVEDYTF
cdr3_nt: TGCGCCAGCAGCTTATCAGGGGTGGAAGACTACACCTTC

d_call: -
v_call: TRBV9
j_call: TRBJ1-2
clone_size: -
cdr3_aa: CASSQEGSHYGYTF
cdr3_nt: TGTGCCAGCAGCCAAGAAGGGTCTCACTATGGCTACACCTTC

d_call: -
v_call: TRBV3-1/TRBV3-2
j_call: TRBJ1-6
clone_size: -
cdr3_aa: CASSQGRQLGSPLHF
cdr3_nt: TGTGCCAGCAGCCAAGGTCGGCAGCTTGGTTCACCCCTCCACTTT

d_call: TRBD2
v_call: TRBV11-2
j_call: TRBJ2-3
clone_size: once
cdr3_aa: CASSLEGLAGIRADTQYF
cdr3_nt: TGTGCCAGCAGCTTAGAGGGACTAGCGGGGATCCGCGCGGATACGCAGTATTTT

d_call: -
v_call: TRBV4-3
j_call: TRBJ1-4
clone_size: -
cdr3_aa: CASSQDLGGREKLFF
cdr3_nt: TGCGCCAGCAGCCAAGATCTAGGAGGAAGAGAAAAACTGTTTTTT

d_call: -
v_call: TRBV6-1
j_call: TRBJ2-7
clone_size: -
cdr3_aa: CASSEAAGAGYYEQYF
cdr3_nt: TGTGCCAGCAGTGAAGCTGCAGGGGCCGGTTACTACGAGCAGTACTTC

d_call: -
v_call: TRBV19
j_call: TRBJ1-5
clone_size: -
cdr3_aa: CASRVSHGGQPQHF
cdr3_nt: TGTGCCAGTAGAGTCAGCCACGGGGGTCAGCCCCAGCATTTT

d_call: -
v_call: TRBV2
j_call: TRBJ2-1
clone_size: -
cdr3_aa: CASSDYEQFF
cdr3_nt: TGTGCCAGCAGTGATTATGAGCAGTTCTTC

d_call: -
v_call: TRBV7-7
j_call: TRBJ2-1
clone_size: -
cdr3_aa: CASSLNFGIYNEQFF
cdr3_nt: TGTGCCAGCAGCTTAAATTTCGGGATCTACAATGAGCAGTTCTTC

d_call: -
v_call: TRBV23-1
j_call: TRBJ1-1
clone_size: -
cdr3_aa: CTSSQSGGNTEAFF
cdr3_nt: TGCACCAGCAGTCAATCGGGGGGGAACACTGAAGCTTTCTTT

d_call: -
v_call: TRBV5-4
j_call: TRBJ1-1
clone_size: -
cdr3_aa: CASSLEAEAFF
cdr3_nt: TGTGCCAGCAGCTTGGAAGCTGAAGCTTTCTTT

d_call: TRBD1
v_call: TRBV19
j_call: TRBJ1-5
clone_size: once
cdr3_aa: CASSGTGGSNQPQHF
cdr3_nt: TGTGCCAGTAGTGGGACAGGGGGTAGCAATCAGCCCCAGCATTTT

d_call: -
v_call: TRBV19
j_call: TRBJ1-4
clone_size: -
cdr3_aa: CASSDIPTNEKLFF
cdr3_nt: TGTGCCAGTAGCGACATACCAACTAATGAAAAACTGTTTTTT

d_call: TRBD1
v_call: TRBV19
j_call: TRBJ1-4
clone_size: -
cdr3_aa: CASSPGQEKGKLFF
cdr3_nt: TGTGCCAGTAGTCCGGGACAGGAGAAAGGAAAACTGTTTTTT

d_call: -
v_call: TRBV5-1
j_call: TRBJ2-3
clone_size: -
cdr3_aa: CASSSQSSTDTQYF
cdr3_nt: TGCGCCAGCAGCTCCCAAAGCAGTACAGATACGCAGTATTTT

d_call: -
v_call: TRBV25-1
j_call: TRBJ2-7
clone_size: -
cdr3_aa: CASSDGRRSYEQYF
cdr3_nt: TGTGCCAGCAGTGATGGGCGGCGCTCCTACGAGCAGTACTTC

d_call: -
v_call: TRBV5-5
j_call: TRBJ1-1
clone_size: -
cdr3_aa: CASSLGTGTEAFF
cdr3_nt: TGTGCCAGCAGCTTGGGTACGGGCACTGAAGCTTTCTTT

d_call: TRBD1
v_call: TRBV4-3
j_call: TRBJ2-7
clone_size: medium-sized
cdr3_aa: CASSQATGRYEQYF
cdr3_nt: TGCGCCAGCAGCCAAGCGACAGGGAGATACGAGCAGTACTTC

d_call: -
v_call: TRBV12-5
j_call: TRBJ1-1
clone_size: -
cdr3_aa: CASGLVPNTEAFF
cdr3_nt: TGTGCTAGTGGTTTGGTACCGAACACTGAAGCTTTCTTT

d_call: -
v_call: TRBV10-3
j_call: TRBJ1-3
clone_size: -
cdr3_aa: CAIAGAGNTIYF
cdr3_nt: TGTGCCATCGCTGGGGCTGGAAACACCATATATTTT

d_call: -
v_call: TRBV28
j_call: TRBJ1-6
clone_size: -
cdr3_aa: CASSFSRASSGPLHF
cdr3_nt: TGTGCCAGCAGTTTTTCACGGGCCTCGTCAGGGCCCCTCCACTTT

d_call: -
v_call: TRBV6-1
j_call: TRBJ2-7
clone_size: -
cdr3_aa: CASSEQYEQYF
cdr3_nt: TGTGCCAGCAGTGAACAGTACGAGCAGTACTTC

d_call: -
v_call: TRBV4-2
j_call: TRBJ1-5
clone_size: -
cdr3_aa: CASSPLPNQPQHF
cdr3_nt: TGTGCCAGCAGCCCCCTACCCAATCAGCCCCAGCATTTT

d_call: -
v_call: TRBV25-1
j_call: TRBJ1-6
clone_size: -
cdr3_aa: CASRKSGISNSPLHF
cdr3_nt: TGTGCCAGCAGGAAATCGGGCATCTCTAATTCACCCCTCCACTTT

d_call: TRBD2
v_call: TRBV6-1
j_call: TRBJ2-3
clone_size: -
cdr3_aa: CASSALPTSGGIDTQYF
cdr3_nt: TGTGCCAGCAGTGCCCTTCCGACTAGCGGGGGGATAGATACGCAGTATTTT

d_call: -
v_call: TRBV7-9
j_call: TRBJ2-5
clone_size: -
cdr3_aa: CASSLPLAEETQYF
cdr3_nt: TGTGCCAGCAGCTTGCCCTTGGCAGAAGAGACCCAGTACTTC

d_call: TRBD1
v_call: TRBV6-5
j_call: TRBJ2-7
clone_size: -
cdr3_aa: CATRTEQGAREQYF
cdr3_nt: TGTGCCACCCGTACTGAGCAGGGGGCGAGGGAGCAGTACTTC

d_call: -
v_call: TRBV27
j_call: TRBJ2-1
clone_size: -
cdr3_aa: CASSLSLVQGEQFF
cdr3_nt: TGTGCCAGCAGTTTATCGCTGGTTCAAGGGGAGCAGTTCTTC

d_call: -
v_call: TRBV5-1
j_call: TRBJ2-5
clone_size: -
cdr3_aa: CASSFGAAGGETQYF
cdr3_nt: TGCGCCAGCAGCTTCGGGGCAGCCGGGGGAGAGACCCAGTACTTC

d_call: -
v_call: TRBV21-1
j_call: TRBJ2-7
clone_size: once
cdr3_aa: CASSPHITGQGGYEQYF
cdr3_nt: TGTGCCAGCAGCCCACACATTACGGGACAGGGGGGTTACGAGCAGTACTTC